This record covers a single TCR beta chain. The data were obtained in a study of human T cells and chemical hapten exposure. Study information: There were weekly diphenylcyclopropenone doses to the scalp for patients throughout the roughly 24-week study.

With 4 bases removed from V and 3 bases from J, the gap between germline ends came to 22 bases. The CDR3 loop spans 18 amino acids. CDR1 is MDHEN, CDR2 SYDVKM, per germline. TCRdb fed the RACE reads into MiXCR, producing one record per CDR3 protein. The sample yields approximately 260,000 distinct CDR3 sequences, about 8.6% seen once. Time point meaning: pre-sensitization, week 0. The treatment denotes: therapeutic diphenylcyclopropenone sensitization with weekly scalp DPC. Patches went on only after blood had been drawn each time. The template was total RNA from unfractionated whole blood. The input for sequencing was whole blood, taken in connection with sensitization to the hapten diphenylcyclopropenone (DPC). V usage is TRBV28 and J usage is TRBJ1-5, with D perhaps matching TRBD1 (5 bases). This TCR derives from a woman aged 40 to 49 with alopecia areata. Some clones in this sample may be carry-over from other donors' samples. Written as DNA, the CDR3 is TGTGCCAGCAGTTCCCGTGGTGGGGGACGGACCTCCAATCAGCCCCAGCATTTT. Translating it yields CASSSRGGGRTSNQPQHF.